This is a list of T cell receptor beta chains from one sample in a study of T cell responses to AZD1222 COVID-19 vaccine. Some clones are missing from TCRdb's copy, which holds only in-frame ones; the method was immunoSEQ multiplex PCR. Of fewer than 150,000 clones listed, about 94% are singletons. Sample: peripheral blood, taken on day 0 of AZD1222 vaccination. The receptors come from an adult in good health. CDR3s include the opening cysteine and the closing phenylalanine or tryptophan. D genes are given only for firm matches. Not every row has a clone size; where given, it reads once, few, many or a size class.

v_gene: TRBV6-6; abundance: NA; j_gene: TRBJ2-2; d_gene: NA; CDR3aa: CASSYPQASNTGELFF; CDR3nt: TGTGCCAGCAGTTACCCACAGGCGTCGAACACCGGGGAGCTGTTTTTT
v_gene: TRBV10-3; abundance: NA; j_gene: TRBJ2-3; d_gene: NA; CDR3aa: CATLPAGSTDTQYF; CDR3nt: TGTGCCACCCTCCCCGCGGGGAGCACAGATACGCAGTATTTT
v_gene: TRBV6-5; abundance: NA; j_gene: TRBJ2-3; d_gene: NA; CDR3aa: CASKTPGTDTQYF; CDR3nt: TGTGCCAGCAAAACGCCAGGCACAGATACGCAGTATTTT
v_gene: TRBV6-5; abundance: few; j_gene: TRBJ1-1; d_gene: TRBD1; CDR3aa: CASTRTGVGTEAFF; CDR3nt: TGTGCCAGCACTCGAACAGGGGTGGGGACTGAAGCTTTCTTT
v_gene: TRBV18; abundance: NA; j_gene: TRBJ2-2; d_gene: TRBD2; CDR3aa: CASSFGTSDTGELFF; CDR3nt: TGTGCCAGCTCATTCGGGACTAGCGACACCGGGGAGCTGTTTTTT
v_gene: TRBV5-1; abundance: once; j_gene: TRBJ2-3; d_gene: NA; CDR3aa: CASSWEDVDTQYF; CDR3nt: TGCGCCAGCAGCTGGGAAGACGTTGATACGCAGTATTTT
v_gene: TRBV3-1/TRBV3-2; abundance: NA; j_gene: TRBJ1-3; d_gene: NA; CDR3aa: CASSFPGFGNTIYF; CDR3nt: TGTGCCAGCAGCTTTCCAGGGTTTGGAAACACCATATATTTT
v_gene: TRBV5-6; abundance: NA; j_gene: TRBJ2-5; d_gene: NA; CDR3aa: CASSLEQETQYF; CDR3nt: TGTGCCAGCAGCTTGGAACAAGAGACCCAGTACTTC
v_gene: TRBV6-4; abundance: once; j_gene: TRBJ1-1; d_gene: NA; CDR3aa: CASSREEDTEAFF; CDR3nt: TGTGCCAGCTCGAGGGAGGAGGACACTGAAGCTTTCTTT
v_gene: TRBV27; abundance: NA; j_gene: TRBJ1-6; d_gene: NA; CDR3aa: CASSLPYTNSPLHF; CDR3nt: TGTGCCAGCAGTTTACCCTATACTAATTCACCCCTCCACTTT
v_gene: TRBV28; abundance: NA; j_gene: TRBJ2-7; d_gene: TRBD1; CDR3aa: CASSPPRDRHYEQYF; CDR3nt: TGTGCCAGCAGTCCCCCGAGGGACAGGCACTACGAGCAGTACTTC
v_gene: TRBV18; abundance: NA; j_gene: TRBJ2-7; d_gene: TRBD1; CDR3aa: CASSLQGVKAYEQYF; CDR3nt: TGTGCCAGCTCACTGCAGGGGGTTAAGGCCTACGAGCAGTACTTC
v_gene: TRBV5-1; abundance: NA; j_gene: TRBJ1-1; d_gene: NA; CDR3aa: CASSLDPAGMNTEAFF; CDR3nt: TGCGCCAGCAGCTTGGATCCTGCAGGAATGAACACTGAAGCTTTCTTT
v_gene: TRBV5-1; abundance: NA; j_gene: TRBJ1-1; d_gene: NA; CDR3aa: CASSFAQGEWSFF; CDR3nt: TGCGCCAGCAGCTTCGCCCAGGGAGAGTGGTCTTTCTTT
v_gene: TRBV18; abundance: NA; j_gene: TRBJ1-1; d_gene: NA; CDR3aa: CASSPAGNTEAFF; CDR3nt: TGTGCCAGCTCACCGGCAGGGAATACTGAAGCTTTCTTT
v_gene: TRBV9; abundance: NA; j_gene: TRBJ1-2; d_gene: NA; CDR3aa: CASRAEGLGYTF; CDR3nt: TGTGCCAGCAGGGCCGAGGGGCTTGGCTACACCTTC
v_gene: TRBV30; abundance: NA; j_gene: TRBJ1-4; d_gene: NA; CDR3aa: CAWSIATNEKLFF; CDR3nt: TGTGCCTGGAGTATAGCAACTAATGAAAAACTGTTTTTT
v_gene: TRBV25-1; abundance: NA; j_gene: TRBJ2-7; d_gene: TRBD1; CDR3aa: CASSATGLTYEQYF; CDR3nt: TGTGCCAGCAGTGCGACAGGGTTAACCTACGAGCAGTACTTC
v_gene: TRBV6-6; abundance: NA; j_gene: TRBJ2-7; d_gene: NA; CDR3aa: CASSFRGGTSTEQYF; CDR3nt: TGTGCCAGCAGTTTCCGAGGTGGGACGAGTACCGAGCAGTACTTC
v_gene: TRBV27; abundance: NA; j_gene: TRBJ2-1; d_gene: TRBD2; CDR3aa: CASRPGLAGVNEQFF; CDR3nt: TGTGCCAGCAGACCTGGACTAGCGGGGGTCAATGAGCAGTTCTTC
v_gene: TRBV5-1; abundance: NA; j_gene: TRBJ2-1; d_gene: NA; CDR3aa: CASSLGAASSYNEQFF; CDR3nt: TGCGCCAGCAGCTTGGGGGCGGCGAGCTCCTACAATGAGCAGTTCTTC
v_gene: TRBV3-1/TRBV3-2; abundance: NA; j_gene: TRBJ2-7; d_gene: TRBD1; CDR3aa: CASSRGTGDFYEQYF; CDR3nt: TGTGCCAGCAGCCGAGGGACAGGAGATTTCTACGAGCAGTACTTC
v_gene: TRBV7-2; abundance: NA; j_gene: TRBJ2-7; d_gene: TRBD2; CDR3aa: CASSLAVTSGGTPYEQYF; CDR3nt: TGTGCCAGCAGCTTAGCGGTCACTAGCGGGGGAACCCCCTACGAGCAGTACTTC
v_gene: TRBV27; abundance: NA; j_gene: TRBJ1-1; d_gene: NA; CDR3aa: CASRVGANTEAFF; CDR3nt: TGTGCCAGCAGGGTGGGGGCGAACACTGAAGCTTTCTTT
v_gene: TRBV11-3; abundance: NA; j_gene: TRBJ2-1; d_gene: TRBD1; CDR3aa: CASSLKVWVWAGGEDEQFF; CDR3nt: TGTGCCAGCAGCTTAAAAGTCTGGGTCTGGGCAGGGGGCGAGGATGAGCAGTTCTTC
v_gene: TRBV3-1/TRBV3-2; abundance: NA; j_gene: TRBJ1-2; d_gene: TRBD1; CDR3aa: CASSQLRTGVYGYTF; CDR3nt: TGTGCCAGCAGCCAACTCAGGACAGGGGTCTATGGCTACACCTTC
v_gene: TRBV11-2; abundance: NA; j_gene: TRBJ1-2; d_gene: TRBD1; CDR3aa: CASSFGRQGSLTGYTF; CDR3nt: TGTGCCAGCAGCTTCGGCCGACAGGGGTCGCTTACTGGCTACACCTTC
v_gene: TRBV5-1; abundance: NA; j_gene: TRBJ1-1; d_gene: TRBD1; CDR3aa: CASRDRPNTEAFF; CDR3nt: TGCGCCAGCCGGGACAGGCCGAACACTGAAGCTTTCTTT